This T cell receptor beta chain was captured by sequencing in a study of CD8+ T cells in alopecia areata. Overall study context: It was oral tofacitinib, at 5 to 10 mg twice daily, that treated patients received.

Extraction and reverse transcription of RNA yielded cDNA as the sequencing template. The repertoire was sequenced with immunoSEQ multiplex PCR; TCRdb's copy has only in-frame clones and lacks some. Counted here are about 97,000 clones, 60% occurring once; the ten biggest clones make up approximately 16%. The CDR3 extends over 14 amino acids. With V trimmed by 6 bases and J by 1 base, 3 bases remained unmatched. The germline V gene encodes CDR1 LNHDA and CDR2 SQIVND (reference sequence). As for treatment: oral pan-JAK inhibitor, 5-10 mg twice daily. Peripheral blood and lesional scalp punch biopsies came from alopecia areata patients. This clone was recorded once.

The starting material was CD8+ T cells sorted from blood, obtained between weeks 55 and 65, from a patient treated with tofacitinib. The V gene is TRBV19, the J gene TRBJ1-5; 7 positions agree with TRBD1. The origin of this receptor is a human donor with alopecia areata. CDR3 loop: CASRTGKSNQPQHF. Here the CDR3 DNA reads TGTGCCAGTAGGACAGGGAAAAGCAATCAGCCCCAGCATTTT.